One sample yielded the 10 T cell receptor beta chains listed below, sequenced in a study of blood T cell repertoires in COVID-19. Assay: immunoSEQ multiplex PCR; the TCRdb copy retains only in-frame clones and omits some. The data contain over 100,000 clones, 84% of them singletons. Sequenced material: peripheral blood. The receptor source for this set is an elderly woman with active or convalescent COVID-19.

This clone appeared a few times. The chain combines TRBV28 with TRBJ1-5, with D maybe TRBD1 (6 bases). V lost 5 bases to trimming and J lost 3 bases, with 11 bases between them. Per the germline V gene, CDR1 is MDHEN and CDR2 is SYDVKM. The CDR3 has 14 residues. The CDR3 loop reads CASSLGQPNQPQHF. CDR3 DNA: TGTGCCAGCAGTCTCGGACAGCCCAATCAGCCCCAGCATTTT.

In its sample, this clone was seen once. The rearrangement joins TRBV12-3 or TRBV12-4 to TRBJ1-2; D perhaps matches TRBD1 (6 bases). Between the trimmed V and J ends, which lost 6 bases and 4 bases, there was a span of 9 bases. This CDR3 region has 12 residues. CDR3 region: CASRGTRYGYTF. The CDR3 bases are TGTGCCAGCAGGGGGACACGCTATGGCTACACCTTC.

This chain connects TRBV9 to TRBJ2-1; 8 bases align to TRBD2. The CDR3 runs to 15 residues. From germline, CDR1 is SGDLS and CDR2 YYNGEE. The ends lost 1 base at V and 9 bases at J; junction bases unmatched: 9. CDR3 in DNA: TGTGCCAGCAGCGTACACCCCCCCAGCGGGAGTGAGCAGTTCTTC. Translated, it gives CASSVHPPSGSEQFF.

V gene TRBV3-1 (or the pseudogene TRBV3-2) combines with J gene TRBJ2-2; 10 bases are a match to TRBD2. Germline V gives CDR1 LGHDT, CDR2 YNNKEL (reference sequence). With V trimmed by 1 base and J by 2 bases, 7 bases remained unmatched. CDR3 length: 18 amino acids. The CDR3 loop reads CASSQVIASGGNTGELFF. The CDR3 DNA reads TGTGCCAGCAGCCAAGTTATCGCTAGCGGGGGAAACACCGGGGAGCTGTTTTTT.

This CDR3 is CASSLAGGPFGDTQYF. The CDR3 bases are TGTGCCAGCAGCTTAGCGGGAGGGCCGTTTGGAGATACGCAGTATTTT. The V gene is TRBV7-2, the J gene TRBJ2-3; 7 nucleotides match TRBD2. Germline CDR1 and CDR2: SGHTA and FQGNSA. Unmatched junction bases numbered 8, after V lost 0 bases and J lost 5 bases. This CDR3 region has 16 residues.

Details on this clone: Germline is not matched at one junction end, which may reflect a read error. The chain is built from TRBV7-7 and TRBJ2-2; the match to TRBD2 covers 12 bases. The CDR3 runs to 15 residues. Germline values: CDR1 SSHAT, CDR2 FNYEAQ (reference sequence). CDR3 in DNA: TGTGCTAGCAGCTATAGACTAGCGGGAGCTGGGGAGCTGTTTTTT. This encodes CASSYRLAGAGELFF.

This rearrangement joins TRBV7-3 to TRBJ2-1; 8 nucleotides align to TRBD1. J was trimmed by 4 bases and V by 5 bases; bases with no gene match: 7. The CDR3 is 15 amino acids. Looked up from germline, CDR1 is SGHTA and CDR2 is FQGTGA. The CDR3 nucleotides read TGTGCCAGCAGCGACGACAGGGGTCCGTACAATGAGCAGTTCTTC. Amino acids: CASSDDRGPYNEQFF.

The CDR3 loop is CASSFRGLAGNTGELFF. The CDR3 DNA sequence: TGCGCCAGCAGCTTTAGGGGACTAGCGGGAAACACCGGGGAGCTGTTTTTT. The chain is built from TRBV5-1 and TRBJ2-2; 13 bases agree with TRBD2. CDR3 length equals 17 residues. With V trimmed by 2 bases and J by 2 bases, 3 bases remained unmatched. The germline V gene encodes CDR1 SGHRS and CDR2 YFSETQ.

The rearrangement joins TRBV28 to TRBJ1-2; D may be TRBD1 (6 bases). Germline loops: CDR1 MDHEN, CDR2 SYDVKM. This CDR3 contains 16 residues. V was clipped by 4 bases and J by 4 bases, with 19 bases between them. The CDR3 DNA reads as TGTGCCAGCAGTTCCCCCCTAGGGGGTGAGACCTATGGCTACACCTTC. Amino acid sequence: CASSSPLGGETYGYTF.

J is TRBJ2-7 and V is TRBV7-9; a weak D match, TRBD2 (5 bases). The length of the CDR3 is 12 residues. V dropped 5 bases and J dropped 5 bases, with 10 bases sitting between them. Germline V gives CDR1 SEHNR, CDR2 FQNEAQ (reference sequence). DNA for the CDR3: TGTGCCAGCAGCAAGGAGGAGAACGAGCAGTACTTC. Translated, it gives CASSKEENEQYF.